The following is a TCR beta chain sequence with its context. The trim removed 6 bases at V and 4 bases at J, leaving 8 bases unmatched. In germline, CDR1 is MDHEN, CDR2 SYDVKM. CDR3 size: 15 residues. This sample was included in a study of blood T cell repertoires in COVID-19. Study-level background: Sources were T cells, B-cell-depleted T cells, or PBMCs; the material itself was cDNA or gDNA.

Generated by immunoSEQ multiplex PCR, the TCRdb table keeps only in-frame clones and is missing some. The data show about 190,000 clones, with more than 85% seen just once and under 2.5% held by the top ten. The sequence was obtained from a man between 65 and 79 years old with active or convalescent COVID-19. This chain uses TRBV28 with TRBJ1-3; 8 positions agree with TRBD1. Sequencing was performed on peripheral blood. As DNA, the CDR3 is TGTGCCAGCAGACAAGACAGGGGAGGAGGAAACACCATATATTTT. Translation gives CASRQDRGGGNTIYF.